This TCR beta chain was obtained from a study of blood T cells in healthy people across ages. Points from the study as a whole: TCR beta diversity, measured per million T cells, fell in a roughly linear way with age.

The table lists this clonotype with a few counts. Its specificity is not known. Isolation per sample recovered at least 7 million PBMCs. Combining a sample-barcoded 5' primer with a J-beta primer mix, a second PCR ran for roughly 6 to 12 cycles. The authors tagged each cDNA molecule using a template-switch adaptor with 12 random nucleotides. TCRdb recomputed calls from the 5' RACE reads with MiXCR, one row per CDR3 protein. Of about 570,000 distinct CDR3 sequences listed, 25% to 30% were seen once; the top ten hold approximately 17%. The V gene's germline CDR1 is SGDLS and CDR2 YYNGEE. This CDR3 spans 12 amino acids.

This TCR was recovered from a woman between 65 and 79 years old in good health. V and J are TRBV9 and TRBJ2-5; D remains ambiguous. The J call is doubtful: the DNA matches TRBJ2-1 better. The sequenced material came from blood. In DNA form, the CDR3 reads TGTGCCAGCAGCGTAGGTGTAGGTGAGCAGTTCTTC. Translating gives CASSVGVGEQFF.